This T cell receptor beta chain was obtained from a study of early T cells in non-severe SARS-CoV-2 infection. The study's findings and limits: Matching results from VDJdb favored anti-spike CD8 responses, leaving private and CD4 specificities undetected.

Germline assignment: CDR1 MNHEY and CDR2 SVGEGT. The CDR3 extends over 16 amino acids. V was pared by 5 bases and J by 5 bases, with 11 bases of the junction left unmatched. TCRdb recomputed calls from the 5' RACE reads with MiXCR, one row per CDR3 protein. This table holds around 56,000 distinct CDR3 sequences, less than 15% found once. For this clonotype: Antigen specificity is unknown.

This TCR derives from an adult who was a healthcare worker with PCR-confirmed SARS-CoV-2 infection or an uninfected control (not recorded which). Sample: whole blood, taken at baseline. This rearrangement joins TRBV6-2 or TRBV6-3 to TRBJ2-7; 11 nucleotides line up with TRBD2. The CDR3 coding sequence is TGTGCCAGCAGTACTTCTAGCGGGAGGCGATTTGACGAGCAGTACTTC. Translated: CASSTSSGRRFDEQYF.